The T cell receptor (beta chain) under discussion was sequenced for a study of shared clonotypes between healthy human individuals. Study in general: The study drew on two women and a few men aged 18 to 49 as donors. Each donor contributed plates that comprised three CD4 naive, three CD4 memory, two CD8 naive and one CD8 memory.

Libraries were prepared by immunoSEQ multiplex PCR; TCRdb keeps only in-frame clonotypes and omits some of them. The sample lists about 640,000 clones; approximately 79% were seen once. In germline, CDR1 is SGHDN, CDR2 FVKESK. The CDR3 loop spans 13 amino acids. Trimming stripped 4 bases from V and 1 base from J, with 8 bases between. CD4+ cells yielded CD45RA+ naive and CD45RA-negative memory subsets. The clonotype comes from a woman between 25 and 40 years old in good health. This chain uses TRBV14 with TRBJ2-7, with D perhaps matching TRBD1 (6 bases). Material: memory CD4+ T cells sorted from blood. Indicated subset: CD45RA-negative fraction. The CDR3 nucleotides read TGTGCCAGCAGCCGAGGACAGTCCTACGAGCAGTACTTC. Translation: CASSRGQSYEQYF. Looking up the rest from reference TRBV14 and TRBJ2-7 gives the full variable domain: EAGVTQFPSHSVIEKGQTVTLRCDPISGHDNLYWYRRVMGKEIKFLLHFVKESKQDESGMPNNRFLAERTGGTYSTLKVQPAELEDSGVYFCASSRGQSYEQYFGPGTRLTVT.